This T cell receptor beta chain comes out of a study of Ad26.COV2.S vaccination and SARS-CoV-2 variants. Treatment meaning: roughly 19 received Ad26.COV2.S at low or high dose, single or two shots; 5 received placebo; per-sample allocation not given. The samples date from day 63 after the first vaccine or placebo injection. This table comes from immunoSEQ multiplex PCR, and its TCRdb copy is limited to in-frame clones, with some not included. The table includes roughly 420,000 clones, roughly 90% detected once. Trimming pared 3 bases from V and 2 bases from J, leaving 9 bases between. Germline V CDR1 and CDR2: SGHNT, YYREEE (reference sequence). The CDR3 is made up of 14 amino acids.

The source material was peripheral blood, sampled in a trial of Ad26.COV2.S vaccine versus placebo. This receptor was obtained from a person between 18 and 59 years old who received the Ad26.COV2.S COVID-19 vaccine or a placebo. The chain carries TRBV5-4 and TRBJ1-3; D gene ambiguous. The CDR3 region has the DNA TGTGCCAGCAGCTCGTGGTCCACTGGAAACACCATATATTTT. This sequence encodes CASSSWSTGNTIYF.